This T cell receptor beta chain was identified in a study of OX40 agonist ivuxolimab in advanced cancers. At the level of the study: A history of anti-PD-1, anti-PD-L1 or anti-CTLA-4 therapy was acceptable, and 30% to 45% had some.

The V and J ends lost 3 bases and 1 base respectively, with 8 bases between them. Per germline, CDR1 ENHRY and CDR2 SYGVKD. The CDR3 loop spans 14 amino acids. Study-wide results and limits: Relative to CD4+ cells, CD8+ T cells on average had more expanded clones. Low normalized T-cell clonal expansion also characterized some of the nonresponders.

TCRdb keeps only in-frame clones here, not all; method: immunoSEQ multiplex PCR. The table lists about 100,000 clones, 75% to 90% of them singletons. Of note for this clone: Its antigen is not identified.

It was autoimmune disease history or systemic immunosuppression that excluded patients. Sequencing used CD4+ or CD8+ T cells sorted from blood, obtained in a trial of the OX40 agonist ivuxolimab. The clonotype was recovered from an adult with an advanced solid tumor such as melanoma, head and neck, liver or kidney cancer. The rearrangement joins TRBV10-3 to TRBJ2-3; no reliable D call. Here the CDR3 reads CAISESGGTDTQYF. In DNA, the CDR3 is TGTGCCATCAGTGAAAGTGGGGGCACAGATACGCAGTATTTT.